Following are 13 T cell receptor beta chains from one sample sequenced in a study of T cell responses to AZD1222 COVID-19 vaccine. The protocol was immunoSEQ multiplex PCR, while the TCRdb copy is restricted to in-frame clones and leaves out a portion. The sample consists of under 200,000 clones, around 87% of them appearing once. This specimen was peripheral blood, taken on day 0 of MenACWY control vaccination. The receptors originated from an adult in good health.

This clone was counted between two and nine times. The DNA is left out, because the CDR3 cannot be placed on it with certainty; the CDR3 is given as TCRdb lists it. The V gene is TRBV21-1, the J gene TRBJ1-5. TRBV21-1 is a pseudogene segment. The CDR3 has 16 amino acids, counting both end residues. CDR3 sequence reads: CASSKAWGCGNQPQHF.

The genes are TRBV27 and TRBJ2-1, with D possibly matching TRBD2 (6 bases). Germline-derived CDR1 and CDR2 are MNHEY and SMNVEV (reference sequence). The CDR3 is 15 residues long. V lost 6 bases and J lost 1, with 13 bases in between. The CDR3 DNA sequence: TGTGCCAGCAGACAACTAGCCGCATCCTACAATGAGCAGTTCTTC. This gives the protein CASRQLAASYNEQFF.

The rearrangement links TRBV9 to TRBJ1-2; no clear D. Trimming stripped 4 bases from V and 6 bases from J, with 13 bases between. Germline V gene lookup returns CDR1 SGDLS and CDR2 YYNGEE. CDR3 size: 13 residues. Here the CDR3 DNA reads TGTGCCAGCAGCTCCCGGGTCGATGATGGCTACACCTTC. Its protein is CASSSRVDDGYTF.

The chain recombines TRBV12-3 or TRBV12-4 with TRBJ1-2, with TRBD1 matching 9 bases. The ends lost 6 bases at V and 8 bases at J; junction bases unmatched: 7. The CDR3 spans 13 residues. In DNA, the CDR3 is TGTGCCAGCAGATTGGGGACAGGGCGCGGCTACACCTTC. Translating gives CASRLGTGRGYTF.

The V call is TRBV5-1, the J call TRBJ2-7; TRBD1 matches at 8 bases. V lost 2 bases and J lost 6; bases outside the gene matches: 7. Per the germline V gene, CDR1 is SGHRS and CDR2 is YFSETQ. This CDR3 is 14 amino acids long. The CDR3 sequence is CASSLGSTGGEQYF. The CDR3 DNA sequence: TGCGCCAGCAGCTTAGGGTCTACAGGGGGCGAGCAGTACTTC.

This clone has just one count. CDR3 protein: CASSFDRDGNTEAFF. CDR3 nucleotide sequence: TGTGCCAGCAGCTTCGACAGGGACGGGAACACTGAAGCTTTCTTT. The V call is TRBV9, the J call TRBJ1-1; the match to TRBD1 covers 7 bases. Per germline, CDR1 SGDLS and CDR2 YYNGEE. The junction had 7 bases not matched to a gene; V was cut back by 4 bases and J by 1 base. This CDR3 has 15 amino acids.

V gene TRBV28 combines with J gene TRBJ2-7; D uncertain. Germline loops: CDR1 MDHEN, CDR2 SYDVKM. V was cut by 7 bases and J by 0 bases, with 16 bases left in between. This CDR3 has 15 amino acids. This chain's CDR3 is CASTSVQDVSYEQYF. The CDR3 nucleotides read TGTGCCAGCACCTCTGTTCAGGACGTCTCCTACGAGCAGTACTTC.

The chain joins TRBV28 to TRBJ1-1; tentative D call: TRBD1 (5 bases). The CDR3 consists of 13 residues. Germline values: CDR1 MDHEN, CDR2 SYDVKM. V was clipped by 3 bases and J by 3 bases, with 8 bases between them. The CDR3 is CASSFWGDTEAFF. CDR3 nucleotides: TGTGCCAGCAGTTTTTGGGGGGACACTGAAGCTTTCTTT.

The chain joins TRBV19 to TRBJ1-2; 12 nucleotides align to TRBD1. Trimming took 5 bases from V and 5 from J; bases not matched to a gene: 12. The germline gives CDR1 LNHDA, CDR2 SQIVND (reference sequence). The CDR3 is made up of 17 amino acids. CDR3 residues: CASSAGTGGGGRYGYTF. In DNA, the CDR3 is TGTGCCAGTAGTGCCGGGACAGGGGGCGGAGGAAGGTATGGCTACACCTTC.

Comments on this clone: Within the sample, other DNA sequences also encode this same CDR3. The genes are TRBV30 and TRBJ1-1; unclear D gene. CDR3 length: 12 residues. V was shortened by 3 bases and J by 5 bases, with 10 bases between the two germline ends. Germline V gives CDR1 GTSNPN, CDR2 SVGIG (reference sequence). The CDR3 is CAWRGFGTEAFF. The CDR3 nucleotides are TGTGCCTGGAGAGGTTTTGGGACTGAAGCTTTCTTT.

This chain connects TRBV28 to TRBJ2-7; 7 bases line up with TRBD1. V dropped 2 bases and J dropped 5; count of bases not matched to a gene: 6. The CDR3 contains 14 residues. Germline values: CDR1 MDHEN, CDR2 SYDVKM. Written as DNA, the CDR3 is TGTGCCAGCAGTTTAGACAGGGTGGGCAACGAGCAGTACTTC. It is translated as CASSLDRVGNEQYF.

The rearrangement links TRBV2 to TRBJ2-1, with TRBD1 matching over 11 bases. This CDR3 region has 14 residues. The germline V gene has CDR1 SNHLY and CDR2 FYNNEI. Trimming removed 7 bases from V and 7 bases from J; junction bases left unmatched: 6. Here the CDR3 reads CASTPGTGGNEQFF. As DNA, the CDR3 is TGTGCCAGCACTCCCGGGACAGGGGGTAATGAGCAGTTCTTC.

This chain joins TRBV7-9 and TRBJ1-5; tentative D call: TRBD1 (5 bases). The CDR3 is 14 amino acids. V lost 0 bases and J 7 bases, leaving 10 bases between the germline ends. Germline V gene data show CDR1 as SEHNR and CDR2 as FQNEAQ (reference sequence). In DNA form, the CDR3 reads TGTGCCAGCAGCTTAGCCGGGACTAGGCAGCCCCAGCATTTT. It encodes CASSLAGTRQPQHF. Based on the CDR3 plus reference TRBV7-9 and TRBJ1-5, the full variable domain is DTGVSQNPRHKITKRGQNVTFRCDPISEHNRLYWYRQTLGQGPEFLTYFQNEAQLEKSRLLSDRFSAERPKGSFSTLEIQRTEQGDSAMYLCASSLAGTRQPQHFGDGTRLSIL.